These T cell receptor beta chains were read from a single sample in a study of long-term antiretroviral therapy in people with HIV. Data came from immunoSEQ multiplex PCR; TCRdb stores just in-frame clones and leaves some out. The data show some 33,000 clones, approximately 96% seen once. The starting material was unsorted PBMCs, obtained 6.5 to 6.6 years after starting antiretroviral therapy. The receptors were gathered from a man younger than 40 with HIV. CDR3s include the opening cysteine and the closing phenylalanine or tryptophan. D genes are given only for firm matches. A row's size may be missing; if present it is once, few, many or a size class.

V,J,size,D,DNA,CDR3
TRBV6-5,TRBJ1-1,NA,NA,TGTGCCAGCACCCAGGGATTAGGGGACACTGAAGCTTTCTTT,CASTQGLGDTEAFF
TRBV6-1,TRBJ1-2,NA,NA,TGTGCCAGCAGTGACCCCCCCAAGGGCTCCTCCTATGGCTACACCTTC,CASSDPPKGSSYGYTF
TRBV2,TRBJ2-3,NA,TRBD1,TGTGCCAGCACCGGCGGGGACAGGGGACCCACAGATACGCAGTATTTT,CASTGGDRGPTDTQYF
TRBV6-6,TRBJ1-5,NA,NA,TGTGCCAGCAGTTCCCCTGGGGTCAGTCAGCCCCAGCATTTT,CASSSPGVSQPQHF
TRBV25-1,TRBJ2-2,NA,NA,TGTGCCAGCAGGGGGGAGGGGGTTGTCACCGGGGAGCTGTTTTTT,CASRGEGVVTGELFF
TRBV11-2,TRBJ1-4,NA,NA,TGTGCCAGCAGCCCCAGGCCTGGGGTTGGGTTTTTT,CASSPRPGVGFF
TRBV6-6,TRBJ2-5,NA,NA,TGTGCCAGCAGTTTTGTGTTAAAAGAGACCCAGTACTTC,CASSFVLKETQYF
TRBV7-9,TRBJ2-7,NA,NA,TGTGCCAGCAGCTTAGCGACCGGGGGAACCTACGAGCAGTACTTC,CASSLATGGTYEQYF
TRBV7-3,TRBJ2-7,NA,NA,TGTGCCAGCAGCCTTCAGGGGGGGATGGACGAGCAGTACTTC,CASSLQGGMDEQYF
TRBV5-1,TRBJ2-2,NA,NA,TGCGCCAGCAGCTTGGACAGGAACACCGGGGAGCTGTTTTTT,CASSLDRNTGELFF
TRBV7-9,TRBJ1-1,NA,NA,TGTGCCAGCAGCTCCTCGAACACTGAAGCTTTCTTT,CASSSSNTEAFF
TRBV7-2,TRBJ2-7,NA,NA,TGTGCCAGCAGCTGGGACCCGAACTACGAGCAGTACTTC,CASSWDPNYEQYF
TRBV29-1,TRBJ1-2,NA,TRBD1,TGCAGCGTTGAGGTGACAGGGGGCCGGAGGTATGGCTACACCTTC,CSVEVTGGRRYGYTF
TRBV6-6,TRBJ2-3,NA,NA,TGTGCCAGCCCGGACCTAGCCACAGATACGCAGTATTTT,CASPDLATDTQYF
TRBV21-1,TRBJ1-4,NA,NA,TGTGCCAGCAGCCCTAAGGGGCCTAATGAAAAACTGTTTTTT,CASSPKGPNEKLFF
TRBV5-6,TRBJ2-5,NA,TRBD1,TGTGCCAGCAGCTGGGAAGGGGGCTGGGAGACCCAGTACTTC,CASSWEGGWETQYF
TRBV7-6,TRBJ2-1,NA,NA,TGTGCCAGCAGCTCCGCCCCGGGGGAAGTGATTAATGAGCAGTTCTTC,CASSSAPGEVINEQFF
TRBV19,TRBJ2-7,NA,TRBD2,TGTGCCAGTAGCCTAATGGGAAGTAGCGGGCTATTAGGCGAGCAGTACTTC,CASSLMGSSGLLGEQYF
TRBV4-3,TRBJ1-2,NA,NA,TGCGCCAGCAGCCGACTACCATCGACGGCCGCCGCCGGCTACACCTTC,CASSRLPSTAAAGYTF
TRBV4-3,TRBJ1-2,NA,NA,TGCGCCAGCAGCCAACAGACAGGCGACTATGGCTACACCTTC,CASSQQTGDYGYTF
TRBV5-1,TRBJ1-2,NA,TRBD1,TGCGCCAGCAGCAGGGACAGGGGTGACGATGGCTACACCTTC,CASSRDRGDDGYTF
TRBV7-8,TRBJ1-6,few,NA,TGTGCCAGCCGCGTGGGTAGGGGAGGTTCACCCCTCCACTTT,CASRVGRGGSPLHF
TRBV6-6,TRBJ2-3,NA,NA,TGTGCCAGCAGTTACGTAGTGGCAGATACGCAGTATTTT,CASSYVVADTQYF
TRBV6-5,TRBJ2-1,NA,TRBD2,TGTGCCAGCAGCTTTACTAGCGGGAGGATCAATGAGCAGTTCTTC,CASSFTSGRINEQFF
TRBV6-1,TRBJ2-3,NA,TRBD2,TGTGCCAGCAGGGCGGGGGGGACAGATACGCAGTATTTT,CASRAGGTDTQYF
TRBV29-1,TRBJ1-1,NA,NA,TGCAGCGTTGAAAACAATGGAGCTTTCTTT,CSVENNGAFF
TRBV21-1,TRBJ1-2,once,NA,TGTGCCAGCAGCCCCTCGGCAGGCGGCTACACCTTC,CASSPSAGGYTF
TRBV6-4,TRBJ2-1,NA,TRBD2,TGTGCCAGCAGTGACTCTGCCGGACTAGCGGATCTCAACCACAATGAGCAGTTCTTC,CASSDSAGLADLNHNEQFF
TRBV5-6,TRBJ1-1,NA,NA,TGTGCCAGCAGCTTGGGTGGGCCGGGACCGGGTGCTTTCTTT,CASSLGGPGPGAFF
TRBV9,TRBJ2-4,NA,NA,TGTGCCAGCAGCCGGGGGTTTAGGGTTCAAAAAGACATTCAGTACTTC,CASSRGFRVQKDIQYF
TRBV11-2,TRBJ2-6,NA,TRBD1,TGTGCCAGCCGCGCAGGGGGAACTGGGGCCAACGTCCTGACTTTC,CASRAGGTGANVLTF
TRBV29-1,TRBJ1-1,once,TRBD1,TGCAGCGTTGAACTGCAGGGGGGACGGGGTGCTTTCTTT,CSVELQGGRGAFF
TRBV7-7,TRBJ1-5,once,TRBD1,TGTGCTAGCAGCTTAGGGGGACAGGGGAATCAGCCCCAGCATTTT,CASSLGGQGNQPQHF
TRBV2,TRBJ2-7,NA,NA,TGTGCCAGCGTAGCCCCCTCAAACGAGCAGTACTTC,CASVAPSNEQYF
TRBV6-1,TRBJ2-3,NA,TRBD2,TGTGCCAGCAGTGCCACCCGGGGGGAGTTGGGAGATACGCAGTATTTT,CASSATRGELGDTQYF
TRBV6-1,TRBJ2-1,NA,NA,TGTGCCAGCAGTGAGGGTGAGCAGTTCTTC,CASSEGEQFF
TRBV10-3,TRBJ1-2,NA,NA,TGTGCCATCAGTGAGGGAATTGGACAGATCTATGGCTACACCTTC,CAISEGIGQIYGYTF
TRBV5-3,TRBJ2-2,NA,TRBD1,TGTGCCAGAAGTCAGCCCGGGACAGGGGGTACCGGGGAGCTGTTTTTT,CARSQPGTGGTGELFF
TRBV6-5,TRBJ2-7,NA,NA,TGTGCCAGCAGTTACTCATCCGGGGGCGCCTCCTACGAGCAGTACTTC,CASSYSSGGASYEQYF
TRBV4-1,TRBJ2-7,once,TRBD2,TGCGCCAGCAGCCAAGCCCCTAGCGGACCCTACGAGCAGTACTTC,CASSQAPSGPYEQYF
TRBV6-5,TRBJ1-2,NA,NA,TGTGCCAGCAGCGCCCGGGTTCGTGGCTACACCTTC,CASSARVRGYTF
TRBV13,TRBJ1-1,NA,NA,TGTGCCAGCAGCTCAGAGTCCACACCGCTCGCTGAAGCTTTCTTT,CASSSESTPLAEAFF
TRBV10-2,TRBJ1-2,NA,NA,TGCGCCAGCAGTGAGTCGGCGGAGTTCTATGGCTACACCTTC,CASSESAEFYGYTF
TRBV2,TRBJ1-5,NA,NA,TGTGCCAGCAGTTCCCAGGGGCAAATGGGGCTTCGGCCCCAGCATTTT,CASSSQGQMGLRPQHF
TRBV5-4,TRBJ1-4,NA,NA,TGTGCCAGCAGGGAAGGCCTCTCAACTAATGAAAAACTGTTTTTT,CASREGLSTNEKLFF
TRBV7-7,TRBJ2-1,NA,TRBD2,TGTGCTAGCAGCCCCGGTGGGGGTAGCGGGGAGGGCAATGAGCAGTTCTTC,CASSPGGGSGEGNEQFF
TRBV19,TRBJ2-7,NA,TRBD2,TGTGCCAGTAGTATAGTCCTCGGACTAGCGGGAACGACCTACGAGCAGTACTTC,CASSIVLGLAGTTYEQYF
TRBV5-1,TRBJ2-3,NA,NA,TGCGCCAGCAGCAAGATAGCGGAGCCAGATACGCAGTATTTT,CASSKIAEPDTQYF
TRBV5-4,TRBJ1-6,few,NA,TGTGCCAGCAGCCGAATGGGGGGCAGGCCCCTCCACTTT,CASSRMGGRPLHF
TRBV4-3,TRBJ1-2,once,TRBD1,TGCGCCAGCAGCACCACCCGGGACAGGGGGTATGCTAGTGGCTACACCTTC,CASSTTRDRGYASGYTF
TRBV11-2,TRBJ2-7,NA,NA,TGTGCCAGCAGCTCCACTAAAACCTACGAGCAGTACTTC,CASSSTKTYEQYF
TRBV6-6,TRBJ1-4,NA,NA,TGTGCCAGCATTTCTAATGGGGGGATCGTGAGGAAACTGTTTTTT,CASISNGGIVRKLFF
TRBV5-1,TRBJ1-1,NA,NA,TGCGCCAGCAGCGTATACCGGGAGAACACTGAAGCTTTCTTT,CASSVYRENTEAFF
TRBV4-3,TRBJ1-6,NA,NA,TGCGCCAGCAGCCAAGATGGGGGGTTTTATTCACCCCTCCACTTT,CASSQDGGFYSPLHF
TRBV19,TRBJ2-7,NA,NA,TGTGCCAGTAGTATGGGGGACACCTCCTACGAGCAGTACTTC,CASSMGDTSYEQYF
TRBV5-1,TRBJ2-5,NA,NA,TGCGCCAGCAGCTTGGACAGGGTGGAGACCCAGTACTTC,CASSLDRVETQYF
TRBV2,TRBJ1-3,NA,NA,TGTGCCAGCAGCTCGGGACGGAACTCTGGAAACACCATATATTTT,CASSSGRNSGNTIYF
TRBV29-1,TRBJ2-3,NA,NA,TGCAGCGTTGACAAGGGTAGCGGCACAGATACGCAGTATTTT,CSVDKGSGTDTQYF
TRBV5-1,TRBJ1-2,NA,NA,TGCGCCAGCAGCTTGGCGGGGTCGGGAGGCTACACCTTC,CASSLAGSGGYTF
TRBV6-1,TRBJ2-7,once,NA,TGTGCCAGCAGTGAAGCGCTACCGGGTTACGAGCAGTACTTC,CASSEALPGYEQYF